The clone carrying this TCR beta chain was observed at least ten times. Its antigen remains unidentified. Attachment of unique molecular identifiers was made to individual cDNA molecules. Each CDR3 protein gets one entry after TCRdb re-called the 5' RACE reads with MiXCR. The table records fewer than 50,000 distinct CDR3 sequences, 6% to 8.5% of them present only once. This sample is drawn from a study of early T cells in non-severe SARS-CoV-2 infection. The CDR3 spans 14 residues. Germline values: CDR1 DFQATT, CDR2 SNEGSKA (reference sequence). The J segment lost 1 base and the V segment lost 7 bases, leaving 9 bases of the junction unmatched. Study outcomes and limitations: The study's VDJdb matching favored anti-spike CD8 responses and missed private and CD4 specificities.

Sequencing was carried out using whole blood. The clonotype comes from an adult who was a healthcare worker with PCR-confirmed SARS-CoV-2 infection or an uninfected control (not recorded which). This chain joins TRBV20-1 and TRBJ1-1; TRBD1 agrees at 7 bases. CDR3 protein: CSVKEGAWNTEAFF. CDR3 sequence (DNA): TGCAGTGTCAAGGAGGGGGCCTGGAACACTGAAGCTTTCTTT.